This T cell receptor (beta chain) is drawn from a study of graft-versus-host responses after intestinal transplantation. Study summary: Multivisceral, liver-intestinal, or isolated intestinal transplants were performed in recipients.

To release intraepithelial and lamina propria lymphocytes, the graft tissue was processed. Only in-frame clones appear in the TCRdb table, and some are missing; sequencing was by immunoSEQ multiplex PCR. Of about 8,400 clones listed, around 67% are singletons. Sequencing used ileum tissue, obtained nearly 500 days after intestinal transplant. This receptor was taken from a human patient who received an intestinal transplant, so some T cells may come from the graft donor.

The CDR3 spells CASSDGRGPNTGELFF. The DNA for the CDR3 is TGTGCCAGCAGTGATGGGAGGGGGCCGAACACCGGGGAGCTGTTTTTT. The V gene is TRBV6-1, the J gene TRBJ2-2, with D perhaps TRBD1 or TRBD2 (7 bases each). Trimming shortened V by 3 bases and J by 0 bases, and 11 bases separated the two germline ends. This CDR3 is 16 amino acids long. Germline CDR1 reads MNHNS; CDR2 reads SASEGT.